These 13 T cell receptor beta chains were all obtained from the same sample, sequenced in a study of shared clonotypes between healthy human individuals (dated by TCRdb to the early 2020s). The method behind the library was the immunoSEQ multiplex PCR assay. TCRdb carries this immuneACCESS record with in-frame sequences only. Its versions omit some clonotypes, under half of them owing to an unresolved V gene in the studies checked, with the rest unexplained. Counted in this sample were about 1.1 million clones; approximately 80% of them appeared once. 0.61% of the sample is held by the ten biggest clonotypes. Material for sequencing was memory CD4+ T cells from PBMCs. The sample's cell subset or site, from its label and the paper: CD45RA-negative fraction. The receptor set was obtained from a man aged 18 to 29 in good health. Some clones in this sample may be carry-over from other donors' samples.

This clone was seen a handful of times. The chain uses TRBV6-6 and TRBJ2-5; D is uncertain. This CDR3 is built from 12 residues. Germline CDR1 is MNHNY and CDR2 is SVGAGI (reference sequence). Trimming cost V 8 bases and J 4 bases, with 11 bases left between them. For the CDR3, the DNA is TGTGCCAGCTCCTACTTTCGAGAGACCCAGTACTTC. Translated, it gives CASSYFRETQYF.

V is TRBV28 and J is TRBJ2-2; D is unresolved. V was shortened by 5 bases and J by 6 bases, with 7 bases between the two germline ends. This CDR3 is 12 amino acids long. Germline values: CDR1 MDHEN, CDR2 SYDVKM. The CDR3 loop reads CASSERAGELFF. As DNA, the CDR3 is TGTGCCAGCAGTGAAAGGGCCGGGGAGCTGTTTTTT.

On this clone: This could be a read error, since a much larger clone is one nucleotide away. The sample contains more than one DNA sequence encoding this CDR3. The V and J genes are TRBV5-1 and TRBJ2-3; D possibly corresponds to TRBD2 (6 bases). Germline V lookup: CDR1 SGHRS, CDR2 YFSETQ. The CDR3 spans 13 residues. Here the CDR3 DNA reads TGCGCTAGCAGCTTGGAGGGGACAGATACGCAGTATTTT. This translates into CASSLEGTDTQYF.

The V and J genes are TRBV6-1 and TRBJ1-5; D ambiguous. The length of the CDR3 is 15 residues. Germline lookup yields CDR1 MNHNS and CDR2 SASEGT. With 3 bases removed from V and 0 bases from J, the gap between germline ends came to 9 bases. The CDR3 is CASSDYHDSNQPQHF. The CDR3 coding sequence is TGTGCCAGCAGTGATTATCACGATAGCAATCAGCCCCAGCATTTT.

This rearrangement joins TRBV7-2 to TRBJ2-5; D not resolved. The ends were cut back, 4 bases at V and 1 base at J, with 10 bases in the middle. The CDR3 sequence is 14 residues long. Germline CDR1 is SGHTA and CDR2 is FQGNSA. CDR3 sequence (DNA): TGTGCCAGCAGCTGGGCCCAGGCCCAAGAGACCCAGTACTTC. This encodes CASSWAQAQETQYF.

This chain connects TRBV28 to TRBJ2-3; 13 nucleotides line up with TRBD2. Germline CDR1 MDHEN, CDR2 SYDVKM. The CDR3 extends over 18 amino acids. With 6 bases clipped from V and 2 bases from J, the junction kept 11 bases outside the gene matches. The CDR3 region is CASSLPLGLAGTTDTQYF. Here the CDR3 DNA reads TGTGCCAGCAGCCTCCCCCTGGGACTAGCGGGGACCACAGATACGCAGTATTTT.

The CDR3 sequence is CASSGPGTTRNEQFF. The DNA of the CDR3 is TGTGCCAGCAGCGGCCCCGGGACCACCCGCAATGAGCAGTTCTTC. The V call is TRBV7-9, the J call TRBJ2-1, with D perhaps given as TRBD1 or TRBD2 (5 bases each). The CDR3 covers 15 residues. V lost 5 bases, J lost 6 bases, and 17 bases lay in between. CDR1 and CDR2 (germline): SEHNR, FQNEAQ (reference sequence).

The chain carries TRBV6-1 and TRBJ2-2; D may match TRBD1 or TRBD2 (6 bases each). Trimming shortened V by 2 bases and J by 6 bases, and 10 bases separated the two germline ends. The CDR3 totals 14 residues. Germline CDR1 reads MNHNS; CDR2 reads SASEGT. Written as DNA, the CDR3 is TGTGCCAGCAGTGAATGGAGGGGGGCCGGGGAGCTGTTTTTT. Encoded protein: CASSEWRGAGELFF.

This clone was recorded once. The rearrangement joins TRBV6-5 to TRBJ1-5, with 8 bases identical to TRBD1. Germline V gene sequence: CDR1 MNHEY, CDR2 SVGAGI. V was clipped by 1 base and J by 5 bases; unmatched bases: 1. There are 14 residues in the CDR3. The CDR3 DNA sequence: TGTGCCAGCAGTTACTTGACAGGGGATCAGCCCCAGCATTTT. Protein product: CASSYLTGDQPQHF.

V gene TRBV15 combines with J gene TRBJ1-5, with D hard to call. Germline CDR1 and CDR2: LNHNV and YYDKDF (reference sequence). This CDR3 has 14 amino acids. Trimming removed 5 bases from V and 6 bases from J, with 14 bases in between. The CDR3, as DNA: TGTGCCACCAGCCCTGGGATGATAAGTCAGCCCCAGCATTTT. It encodes CATSPGMISQPQHF. The entire variable domain, with the rest obtained from reference TRBV15 and TRBJ1-5, is as follows: DAMVIQNPRYQVTQFGKPVTLSCSQTLNHNVMYWYQQKSSQAPKLLFHYYDKDFNNEADTPDNFQSRRPNTSFCFLDIRSPGLGDTAMYLCATSPGMISQPQHFGDGTRLSIL.

The chain uses TRBV28 and TRBJ1-5; D gene unclear. Trimming left V 6 bases short and J 5 bases short, with 14 bases between. The germline gives CDR1 MDHEN, CDR2 SYDVKM. There are 14 residues in the CDR3. The CDR3 sequence: CASRVGSRYQPQHF. CDR3 nucleotides: TGTGCCAGCAGGGTGGGGAGCAGGTATCAGCCCCAGCATTTT. Using reference TRBV28 and TRBJ1-5 for the parts outside the CDR3, the full variable domain is DVKVTQSSRYLVKRTGEKVFLECVQDMDHENMFWYRQDPGLGLRLIYFSYDVKMKEKGDIPEGYSVSREKKERFSLILESASTNQTSMYLCASRVGSRYQPQHFGDGTRLSIL.

The count of this clone is one. This sequence joins TRBV2 and TRBJ2-5, with a weak D call TRBD2 (6 bases). This CDR3 comprises 12 residues. The V gene's germline CDR1 is SNHLY and CDR2 FYNNEI. The V end was cut by 5 bases, the J end by 5 bases, with 9 bases between. The CDR3 DNA sequence: TGTGCCAGCAGTCCGCTAGCGGAGACCCAGTACTTC. Its translation is CASSPLAETQYF.

The chain has TRBV11-2 and TRBJ2-2; the D is unclear. V lost 5 bases and J lost 5, with 6 bases in between. The CDR3 runs to 12 residues. CDR1 is SGHAT, CDR2 FQNNGV, per germline. The CDR3: CASSPRTGELFF. CDR3 coding DNA: TGTGCCAGCAGCCCCCGAACCGGGGAGCTGTTTTTT. Full variable domain (remainder filled in from reference TRBV11-2 and TRBJ2-2): EAGVAQSPRYKIIEKRQSVAFWCNPISGHATLYWYQQILGQGPKLLIQFQNNGVVDDSQLPKDRFSAERLKGVDSTLKIQPAKLEDSAVYLCASSPRTGELFFGEGSRLTVL.